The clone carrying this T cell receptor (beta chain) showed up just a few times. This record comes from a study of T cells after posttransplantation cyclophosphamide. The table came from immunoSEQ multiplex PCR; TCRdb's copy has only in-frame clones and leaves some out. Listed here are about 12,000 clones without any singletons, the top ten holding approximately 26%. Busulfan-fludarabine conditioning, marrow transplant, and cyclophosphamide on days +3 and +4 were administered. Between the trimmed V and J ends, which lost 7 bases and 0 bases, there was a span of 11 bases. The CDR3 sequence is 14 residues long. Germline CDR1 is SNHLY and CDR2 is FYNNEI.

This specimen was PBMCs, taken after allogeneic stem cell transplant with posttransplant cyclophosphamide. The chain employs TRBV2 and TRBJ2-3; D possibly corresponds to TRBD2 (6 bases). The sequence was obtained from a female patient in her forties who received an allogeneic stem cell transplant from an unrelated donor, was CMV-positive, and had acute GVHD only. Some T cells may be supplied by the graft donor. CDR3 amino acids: CASNRESSTDTQYF. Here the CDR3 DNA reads TGTGCCAGCAATCGGGAGTCTAGCACAGATACGCAGTATTTT. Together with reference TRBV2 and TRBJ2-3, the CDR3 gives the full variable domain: EPEVTQTPSHQVTQMGQEVILRCVPISNHLYFYWYRQILGQKVEFLVSFYNNEISEKSEIFDDQFSVERPDGSNFTLKIRSTKLEDSAMYFCASNRESSTDTQYFGPGTRLTVL.